One sample yielded the 10 T cell receptor beta chains listed below, sequenced in a study of blood T cell repertoires in COVID-19. The protocol was immunoSEQ multiplex PCR, while the TCRdb copy is restricted to in-frame clones and leaves out a portion. The repertoire consists of 84,000 or so clones, with under 85% occurring once and the leading ten covering around 11%. Source material: peripheral blood. These receptors all come from a man between 65 and 85 years old with acute or convalescent COVID-19.

The rearrangement joins TRBV24-1 to TRBJ2-7, with D uncertain. Germline V gives CDR1 KGHDR, CDR2 SFDVKD. The CDR3 consists of 11 residues. Here the CDR3 DNA reads TGCCCCTGGTCACTCTCCTACGAGCAGTACGTC. The encoded protein is CPWSLSYEQYV.

The genes are TRBV3-1 (or the pseudogene TRBV3-2) and TRBJ2-1, with 14 nucleotides matching TRBD2. The J segment lost 10 bases and the V segment lost 2 bases, leaving 7 bases of the junction unmatched. In germline, CDR1 is LGHDT, CDR2 YNNKEL (reference sequence). CDR3 length equals 16 residues. The CDR3 loop is CASSQQTSGGAREQFF. CDR3 DNA: TGTGCCAGCAGCCAACAGACTAGCGGGGGGGCCAGGGAGCAGTTCTTC.

The J gene is TRBJ2-2, the V gene TRBV27, with 8 bases matching TRBD1. CDR3 length: 13 residues. Per the germline V gene, CDR1 is MNHEY and CDR2 is SMNVEV (reference sequence). Unmatched junction bases numbered 7, after V lost 10 bases and J lost 6 bases. CDR3: CATGQGAAGELFF. CDR3 nucleotides: TGTGCCACTGGTCAGGGGGCCGCCGGGGAGCTGTTTTTT.

The chain links TRBV6-6 to TRBJ2-2; the match to TRBD2 covers 14 bases. V shed 5 bases, J shed 4 bases, and the junction held 6 bases outside the gene matches. Germline assignment: CDR1 MNHNY and CDR2 SVGAGI (reference sequence). The CDR3 covers 17 residues. CDR3 amino acids: CASSRLAGGRGTGELFF. For the CDR3, the DNA is TGTGCCAGCAGTCGACTAGCGGGGGGGCGAGGCACCGGGGAGCTGTTTTTT.

This chain uses TRBV3-1 (or the pseudogene TRBV3-2) with TRBJ1-6, with D unresolved. CDR1 and CDR2 (germline): LGHDT, YNNKEL (reference sequence). V dropped 11 bases and J dropped 8 bases, with 19 bases sitting between them. This CDR3 is built from 14 residues. The CDR3 loop reads CAAGSPLIDSPLHF. The CDR3 bases are TGTGCCGCCGGGTCTCCCCTAATCGATTCACCCCTCCACTTT.

Only a few counts were recorded for this clone. The rearrangement links TRBV5-1 to TRBJ1-1; 8 bases match TRBD1. This CDR3 has 14 residues. The V gene end was trimmed by 6 bases and the J gene end by 4 bases; junction bases not matched to a gene: 8. The germline gives CDR1 SGHRS, CDR2 YFSETQ. The CDR3 bases are TGCGCCAGCAAGGATACAGGGGGGAGCACTGAAGCTTTCTTT. Amino acid sequence: CASKDTGGSTEAFF. The full variable domain, with the rest looked up from reference TRBV5-1 and TRBJ1-1, is KAGVTQTPRYLIKTRGQQVTLSCSPISGHRSVSWYQQTPGQGLQFLFEYFSETQRNKGNFPGRFSGRQFSNSRSEMNVSTLELGDSALYLCASKDTGGSTEAFFGQGTRLTVV.

The table lists this clone with a count of one. The rearrangement uses TRBV7-9 and TRBJ2-1, with TRBD1 as a possible D gene (7 bases). Germline lookup yields CDR1 SEHNR and CDR2 FQNEAQ (reference sequence). Trimming took 5 bases from V and 1 from J, leaving 24 bases between them. This CDR3 is built from 19 residues. The CDR3 region is CASSPTKATSRGSYNEQFF. CDR3 nucleotide sequence: TGTGCCAGCAGCCCGACGAAAGCCACTAGCAGGGGGTCCTACAATGAGCAGTTCTTC.

This chain connects TRBV7-8 to TRBJ2-3; D is unclear. V dropped 5 bases and J dropped 4 bases, with 16 bases sitting between them. The CDR3 has 15 amino acids. Germline values: CDR1 SGHVS, CDR2 FQNEAQ. The CDR3 loop is CASSPKIEEADTQYF. In DNA, the CDR3 is TGTGCCAGCAGCCCAAAAATTGAAGAGGCAGATACGCAGTATTTT.

The V and J genes are TRBV19 and TRBJ1-4; 9 nucleotides line up with TRBD1. Trimming cost V 4 bases and J 2 bases; bases outside gene matches: 2. Germline V gene lookup returns CDR1 LNHDA and CDR2 SQIVND (reference sequence). The CDR3 has 15 residues. The CDR3 here is CASSKGTGTNEKLFF. For the CDR3, the DNA is TGTGCCAGTAGTAAGGGGACAGGGACTAATGAAAAACTGTTTTTT.

Concerning this clone: Other DNA sequences in this sample translate to the same CDR3. The chain uses TRBV29-1 and TRBJ1-2; no clear D gene. Germline V gives CDR1 SQVTM, CDR2 ANQGSEA. Trimming took off 4 bases at V and 2 bases at J, with 5 bases between the two ends. CDR3 length: 11 residues. The CDR3 DNA reads TGCAGCGTTGTTTTAAACTATGGCTACACCTTC. Its protein is CSVVLNYGYTF.